This TCR beta chain was captured in a study of blood T cell repertoires in COVID-19. How the authors handled the data: Scientists estimated how many nucleated cells there were by amplifying reference gene primers. Repertoires were generated with immunoSEQ multiplex PCR, while TCRdb's copy carries only in-frame clones and drops some. V, J and clone size reflect that table, while D and trimming were determined from the DNA. The data hold roughly 120,000 clones, with about 83% observed a single time. CDR3 length equals 14 residues. Germline V gene sequence: CDR1 MDHEN, CDR2 SYDVKM. V dropped 6 bases and J dropped 7; count of bases not matched to a gene: 5.

Sample: peripheral blood. The receptor comes from a human donor in a cohort sampled during active COVID-19. This chain links TRBV28 with TRBJ2-1, with TRBD2 matching over 11 bases. CDR3: CASSLSGRENEQFF. CDR3 bases: TGTGCCAGCAGCCTTAGCGGGAGGGAAAATGAGCAGTTCTTC.